The table lists the clone carrying this T cell receptor (beta chain) with a few counts. Its matching antigen is unknown. From the 5' RACE reads, TCRdb called clonotypes with MiXCR, one entry per CDR3 protein. This sample has nearly 350,000 distinct CDR3 sequences, with 8.1% found just once. The germline gives CDR1 SGHRS, CDR2 YFSETQ. This CDR3 contains 14 residues. The V gene lost 4 bases and the J gene lost 5 bases, with 15 bases spanning the gap. This sample is part of a study of T cells after yellow fever vaccination. Study details: SMART-Seq v4 Ultra Low Input handled preparation of low-cell-number fractions.

Notes on the study in general: Weaker, the secondary response had a peak occurring faster, on day 5 versus 15.

The sequencing used PBMCs, collected around 45 days after the first yellow fever vaccination. The sequence was obtained from a man aged 18-30 years who received the YFV17D yellow fever vaccine. The rearrangement links TRBV5-1 to TRBJ2-5; D might be TRBD2 (6 bases). This CDR3 is CASSVAEGRETQYF. The CDR3 bases are TGCGCCAGCAGCGTGGCCGAGGGGAGGGAGACCCAGTACTTC.